Listed below are T cell receptor beta chains from one sample, sequenced in a study of cytomegalovirus exposure and HLA in healthy donors. The repertoire was sequenced with immunoSEQ multiplex PCR; TCRdb's copy has only in-frame clones and lacks some. The profile covers more than 95,000 clones, with around 74% appearing a single time and around 1.6% taken by the ten largest. Sequenced: PBMCs. Every receptor here comes from a woman between 18 and 29 years old in good health and CMV-seronegative. CDR3s include the opening cysteine and the closing phenylalanine or tryptophan. Fields, in order: CDR3 protein, CDR3 DNA, V gene, J gene, clone size, D gene. The D gene is left open where the match is weak. Clone size is not always given. Where it is, it says once, few, many or a class for expanded clones.

CDR3 protein: CASSSRTGYNEQFF
CDR3 DNA: TGTGCCAGCAGTTCCCGGACAGGGTACAATGAGCAGTTCTTC
V gene: TRBV28
J gene: TRBJ2-1
clone size: -
D gene: TRBD1

CDR3 protein: CACAQYRDSLEQYF
CDR3 DNA: TGTGCCTGCGCGCAATACAGGGATTCCCTGGAGCAGTACTTC
V gene: TRBV6-5
J gene: TRBJ2-7
clone size: -
D gene: -

CDR3 protein: CASSYSGLAYEQYF
CDR3 DNA: TGTGCCAGCAGTTACTCAGGACTGGCCTACGAGCAGTACTTC
V gene: TRBV6-5
J gene: TRBJ2-7
clone size: -
D gene: -

CDR3 protein: CASSLSGGRRTEAFF
CDR3 DNA: TGTGCCAGCAGTCTGTCCGGGGGGCGAAGGACTGAAGCTTTCTTT
V gene: TRBV6-6
J gene: TRBJ1-1
clone size: -
D gene: -

CDR3 protein: CASSPAGQGGDYGYTF
CDR3 DNA: TGTGCCAGCAGTCCGGCCGGACAGGGAGGCGACTATGGCTACACCTTC
V gene: TRBV28
J gene: TRBJ1-2
clone size: -
D gene: TRBD1

CDR3 protein: CASSLLRGGDNEQFF
CDR3 DNA: TGCGCCAGCAGCCTCCTTCGCGGGGGGGACAATGAGCAGTTCTTC
V gene: TRBV5-1
J gene: TRBJ2-1
clone size: once
D gene: TRBD2

CDR3 protein: CASSFLRTGTSGGLYEQYF
CDR3 DNA: TGTGCCAGCAGTTTCCTTAGGACAGGGACCAGCGGGGGGCTCTACGAGCAGTACTTC
V gene: TRBV28
J gene: TRBJ2-7
clone size: once
D gene: -

CDR3 protein: CASSVTASSADTQYF
CDR3 DNA: TGTGCCAGCAGTGTGACAGCCAGCTCGGCAGATACGCAGTATTTT
V gene: TRBV6-1
J gene: TRBJ2-3
clone size: -
D gene: -

CDR3 protein: CASSVGQVPLQETQYF
CDR3 DNA: TGTGCCAGCAGCGTAGGACAGGTCCCTCTCCAAGAGACCCAGTACTTC
V gene: TRBV9
J gene: TRBJ2-5
clone size: -
D gene: -

CDR3 protein: CASSEAAFRTQHF
CDR3 DNA: TGTGCCAGCAGTGAAGCGGCCTTCAGGACCCAGCATTTT
V gene: TRBV6-1
J gene: TRBJ1-5
clone size: -
D gene: -

CDR3 protein: CASSLGTGNSPLHF
CDR3 DNA: TGTGCCAGCAGCTTAGGGACAGGGAACTCACCCCTCCACTTT
V gene: TRBV7-3
J gene: TRBJ1-6
clone size: -
D gene: TRBD1

CDR3 protein: CASSISGDTEAFF
CDR3 DNA: TGTGCCAGTAGTATTTCGGGGGACACTGAAGCTTTCTTT
V gene: TRBV19
J gene: TRBJ1-1
clone size: few
D gene: -

CDR3 protein: CASRFGGGASYEQYF
CDR3 DNA: TGTGCCAGCAGATTCGGCGGGGGGGCATCTTACGAGCAGTACTTC
V gene: TRBV4-2
J gene: TRBJ2-7
clone size: -
D gene: TRBD2

CDR3 protein: CASSYGGGPNTGELFF
CDR3 DNA: TGTGCCAGCAGTTACGGCGGGGGGCCGAACACCGGGGAGCTGTTTTTT
V gene: TRBV6-5
J gene: TRBJ2-2
clone size: once
D gene: TRBD2

CDR3 protein: CASSTRQGGNIQYF
CDR3 DNA: TGTGCCAGCTCCACCAGGCAGGGGGGTAACATTCAGTACTTC
V gene: TRBV28
J gene: TRBJ2-4
clone size: -
D gene: -

CDR3 protein: CASSAGPGANVLTF
CDR3 DNA: TGCGCCAGCAGCGCCGGTCCTGGGGCCAACGTCCTGACTTTC
V gene: TRBV5-1
J gene: TRBJ2-6
clone size: -
D gene: -

CDR3 protein: CASSLFGTGFYEQYF
CDR3 DNA: TGTGCCAGCAGTTTATTCGGGACAGGATTTTACGAGCAGTACTTC
V gene: TRBV27
J gene: TRBJ2-7
clone size: -
D gene: TRBD1

CDR3 protein: CASSLDPYSYEQYF
CDR3 DNA: TGTGCCAGCAGCTTGGATCCCTACTCCTACGAGCAGTACTTC
V gene: TRBV5-4
J gene: TRBJ2-7
clone size: -
D gene: -

CDR3 protein: CASSDGQASQYF
CDR3 DNA: TGTGCCAGCAGTGACGGACAGGCGTCGCAGTATTTT
V gene: TRBV2
J gene: TRBJ2-3
clone size: -
D gene: TRBD1

CDR3 protein: CASSPQRWGDGYTF
CDR3 DNA: TGTGCCAGCTCACCACAGCGGTGGGGGGATGGCTACACCTTC
V gene: TRBV18
J gene: TRBJ1-2
clone size: -
D gene: -

CDR3 protein: CASTYRVTNEKLFF
CDR3 DNA: TGTGCCAGCACCTACAGGGTAACTAATGAAAAACTGTTTTTT
V gene: TRBV6-6
J gene: TRBJ1-4
clone size: -
D gene: -

CDR3 protein: CASSWSFAEAFF
CDR3 DNA: TGTGCCAGCAGCTGGAGTTTTGCTGAAGCTTTCTTT
V gene: TRBV28
J gene: TRBJ1-1
clone size: -
D gene: -

CDR3 protein: CASSVRGPYEQYF
CDR3 DNA: TGTGCCAGCAGCGTGCGGGGTCCCTACGAGCAGTACTTC
V gene: TRBV14
J gene: TRBJ2-7
clone size: -
D gene: -

CDR3 protein: CASSITAGANVLTF
CDR3 DNA: TGTGCCAGCAGCATCACAGCAGGGGCCAACGTCCTGACTTTC
V gene: TRBV11-3
J gene: TRBJ2-6
clone size: -
D gene: -

CDR3 protein: CSVGQGAGSTEAFF
CDR3 DNA: TGCAGCGTTGGACAGGGGGCCGGAAGCACTGAAGCTTTCTTT
V gene: TRBV29-1
J gene: TRBJ1-1
clone size: -
D gene: TRBD1

CDR3 protein: CATQGGGLNQPQHF
CDR3 DNA: TGTGCCACCCAGGGTGGGGGACTGAATCAGCCCCAGCATTTT
V gene: TRBV19
J gene: TRBJ1-5
clone size: -
D gene: -

CDR3 protein: CASSLAGGGNTEAFF
CDR3 DNA: TGCGCCAGCAGCTTGGCGGGGGGAGGGAACACTGAAGCTTTCTTT
V gene: TRBV5-1
J gene: TRBJ1-1
clone size: -
D gene: -

CDR3 protein: CASSLEGTFTEAFF
CDR3 DNA: TGTGCCAGCAGCCTAGAAGGGACTTTCACTGAAGCTTTCTTT
V gene: TRBV9
J gene: TRBJ1-1
clone size: few
D gene: -

CDR3 protein: CASSQDFGHTEAFF
CDR3 DNA: TGTGCCAGCAGCCAAGATTTTGGGCACACTGAAGCTTTCTTT
V gene: TRBV4-2
J gene: TRBJ1-1
clone size: few
D gene: -

CDR3 protein: CASSLSSQMNTEAFF
CDR3 DNA: TGTGCCAGCAGTTTATCCTCACAAATGAACACTGAAGCTTTCTTT
V gene: TRBV27
J gene: TRBJ1-1
clone size: -
D gene: -

CDR3 protein: CASSQETGLAGGREGTQYF
CDR3 DNA: TGCGCCAGCAGCCAAGAGACCGGACTAGCGGGGGGGCGGGAAGGTACGCAGTATTTT
V gene: TRBV4-1
J gene: TRBJ2-3
clone size: -
D gene: TRBD2

CDR3 protein: CASSITGTSSYEQYF
CDR3 DNA: TGTGCCAGTAGTATTACAGGGACTAGCTCCTACGAGCAGTACTTC
V gene: TRBV19
J gene: TRBJ2-7
clone size: -
D gene: TRBD2

CDR3 protein: CAISADSGGVGEQFF
CDR3 DNA: TGTGCCATCAGTGCTGATAGCGGGGGGGTTGGTGAGCAGTTCTTC
V gene: TRBV10-3
J gene: TRBJ2-1
clone size: -
D gene: TRBD2

CDR3 protein: CASSRVQGNEQFF
CDR3 DNA: TGTGCCAGTAGTAGAGTACAGGGCAATGAGCAGTTCTTC
V gene: TRBV19
J gene: TRBJ2-1
clone size: -
D gene: -

CDR3 protein: CASSLGLGQAAYNEQFF
CDR3 DNA: TGTGCCAGCAGCTTAGGTCTGGGTCAGGCCGCTTACAATGAGCAGTTCTTC
V gene: TRBV7-6
J gene: TRBJ2-1
clone size: -
D gene: -

CDR3 protein: CASSEVGGVTEAFF
CDR3 DNA: TGTGCCAGCAGTGAAGTCGGAGGGGTCACTGAAGCTTTCTTT
V gene: TRBV2
J gene: TRBJ1-1
clone size: -
D gene: -

CDR3 protein: CASRERVQNTEAFF
CDR3 DNA: TGTGCCAGCAGAGAGCGTGTACAGAACACTGAAGCTTTCTTT
V gene: TRBV7-2
J gene: TRBJ1-1
clone size: -
D gene: -

CDR3 protein: CASSSPGGEAGELFF
CDR3 DNA: TGTGCCAGCAGCTCGCCGGGAGGGGAGGCCGGGGAGCTGTTTTTT
V gene: TRBV7-9
J gene: TRBJ2-2
clone size: -
D gene: TRBD2

CDR3 protein: CAWLTGVGEAFF
CDR3 DNA: TGTGCCTGGCTCACAGGGGTGGGCGAAGCTTTCTTT
V gene: TRBV30
J gene: TRBJ1-1
clone size: few
D gene: TRBD1

CDR3 protein: CASSLVQGKYNEQFF
CDR3 DNA: TGCGCCAGCAGCTTGGTACAGGGGAAGTACAATGAGCAGTTCTTC
V gene: TRBV5-1
J gene: TRBJ2-1
clone size: few
D gene: TRBD1

CDR3 protein: CASSLGVGTPLSGNTIYF
CDR3 DNA: TGTGCCAGCAGCCTCGGGGTCGGGACACCGCTCTCTGGAAACACCATATATTTT
V gene: TRBV28
J gene: TRBJ1-3
clone size: -
D gene: -